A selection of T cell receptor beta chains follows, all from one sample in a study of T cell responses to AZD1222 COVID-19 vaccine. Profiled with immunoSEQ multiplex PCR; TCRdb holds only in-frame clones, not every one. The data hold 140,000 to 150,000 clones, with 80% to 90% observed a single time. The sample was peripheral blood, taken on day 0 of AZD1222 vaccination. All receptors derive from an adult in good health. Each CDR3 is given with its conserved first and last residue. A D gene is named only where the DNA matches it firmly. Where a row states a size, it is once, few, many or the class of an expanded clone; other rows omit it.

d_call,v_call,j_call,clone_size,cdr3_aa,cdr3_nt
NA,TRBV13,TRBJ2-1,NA,CASSLYRDFYNEQFF,TGTGCCAGCAGCCTATACCGGGACTTCTACAATGAGCAGTTCTTC
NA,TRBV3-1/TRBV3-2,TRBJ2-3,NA,CASSPGTSTDTQYF,TGTGCCAGCAGCCCTGGTACTAGCACAGATACGCAGTATTTT
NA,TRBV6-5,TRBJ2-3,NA,CASSYSNHRVADTQYF,TGTGCCAGCAGTTACTCGAATCACAGGGTGGCAGATACGCAGTATTTT
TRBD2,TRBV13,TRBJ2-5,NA,CASSLLTGGGQETQYF,TGTGCCAGCAGCTTACTTACGGGGGGAGGGCAAGAGACCCAGTACTTC
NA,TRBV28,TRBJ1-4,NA,CASSLVGGTNEKLFF,TGTGCCAGCAGTTTGGTCGGGGGGACTAATGAAAAACTGTTTTTT
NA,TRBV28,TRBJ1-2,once,CASSSEVVYGYTF,TGTGCCAGCAGTAGTGAAGTGGTCTATGGCTACACCTTC
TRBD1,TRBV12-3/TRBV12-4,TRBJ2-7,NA,CASGRDSAYEQYF,TGTGCCAGCGGCCGGGACAGTGCCTACGAGCAGTACTTC
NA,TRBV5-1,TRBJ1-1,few,CASSPWGRAGGSNEAFF,TGCGCCAGCAGCCCGTGGGGACGGGCCGGGGGGAGTAATGAAGCTTTCTTT
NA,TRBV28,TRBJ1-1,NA,CASGLGTLNTEAFF,TGTGCCAGCGGCCTCGGGACGTTGAACACTGAAGCTTTCTTT
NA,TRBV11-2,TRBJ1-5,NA,CASSLGAGGRQPQHF,TGTGCCAGCAGCTTAGGGGCCGGAGGACGTCAGCCCCAGCATTTT
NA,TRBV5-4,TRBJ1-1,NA,CASSLRNTEAFF,TGTGCCAGCAGCTTGAGGAACACTGAAGCTTTCTTT
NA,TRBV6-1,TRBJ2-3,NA,CASSETTDTQYF,TGTGCCAGCAGTGAAACCACAGATACGCAGTATTTT
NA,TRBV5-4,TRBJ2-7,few,CASSDGPYEQYF,TGTGCCAGCAGCGACGGTCCCTACGAGCAGTACTTC
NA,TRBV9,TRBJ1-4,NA,CASSVEQSPLPGNEKLFF,TGTGCCAGCAGCGTAGAACAGAGTCCTCTTCCGGGGAATGAAAAACTGTTTTTT
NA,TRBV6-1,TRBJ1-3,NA,CASSEMGLLGF,TGTGCCAGCAGTGAAATGGGTCTCCTGGGCTTT
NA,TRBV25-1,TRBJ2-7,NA,CASSDFMSSLTYEQYF,TGTGCCAGCAGTGATTTCATGAGCTCCCTTACCTACGAGCAGTACTTC
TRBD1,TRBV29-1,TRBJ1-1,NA,CSVPETGLTEAFF,TGCAGCGTACCCGAGACAGGGTTGACTGAAGCTTTCTTT
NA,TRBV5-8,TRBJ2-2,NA,CASSGRRWPGELFF,TGTGCCAGCAGCGGGCGGAGGTGGCCCGGGGAGCTGTTTTTT
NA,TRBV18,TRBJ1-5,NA,CASSPLDSQPQHF,TGTGCCAGCTCACCGTTGGATAGTCAGCCCCAGCATTTT
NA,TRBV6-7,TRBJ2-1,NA,CASPKPPEGHEQFF,TGTGCCAGCCCTAAACCCCCGGAGGGCCATGAGCAGTTCTTC
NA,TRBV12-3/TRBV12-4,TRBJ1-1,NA,CASSLAGAPEAFF,TGTGCCAGCAGTTTAGCAGGAGCACCTGAAGCTTTCTTT
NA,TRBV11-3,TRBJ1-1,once,CASSPQGGTEAFF,TGTGCCAGCAGCCCCCAAGGCGGCACTGAAGCTTTCTTT
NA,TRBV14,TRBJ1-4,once,CASSGGLDEKLFF,TGTGCCAGCAGCGGGGGCCTGGATGAAAAACTGTTTTTT
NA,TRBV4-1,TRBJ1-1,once,CASSQEPRGRTEAFF,TGCGCCAGCAGCCAAGAGCCTCGGGGGAGGACTGAAGCTTTCTTT
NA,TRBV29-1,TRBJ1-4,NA,CSAARNEKLFF,TGCAGCGCCGCCCGAAATGAAAAACTGTTTTTT
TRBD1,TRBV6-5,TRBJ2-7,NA,CASSLSRGHHEQYF,TGTGCCAGCAGTCTGTCAAGGGGGCATCACGAGCAGTACTTC